The entry below gives a single TCR beta chain sequence along with its context. This entry comes from a study of blood T cell repertoires in COVID-19. The ends lost 2 bases at V and 5 bases at J; junction bases unmatched: 10. The CDR3 extends over 16 amino acids. Germline V gene lookup returns CDR1 KGHSH and CDR2 LQKENI. Sequencing used immunoSEQ multiplex PCR; TCRdb keeps in-frame clones, though not all of them. The sample holds some 30,000 clones, about 91% seen once. Input material: peripheral blood. V usage is TRBV18 and J usage is TRBJ2-3, with 7 bases that match TRBD2. This clonotype originated in a human donor with acute or convalescent COVID-19. The donor label of this sample is uncertain. Here the CDR3 reads CASSPFGAGAKDTQYF. The CDR3 DNA is TGTGCCAGCTCACCATTCGGGGCGGGAGCGAAAGATACGCAGTATTTT.